These T cell receptor beta chains were read from a single sample in a study of T-cell memory formation after mild COVID-19. In TCRdb, the 5' RACE reads were re-called with MiXCR into one record per CDR3 protein. Seen here are 25,000 to 30,000 distinct CDR3 sequences, approximately 12% observed once, and the top ten hold approximately 16%. The sample consisted of PBMCs or a T cell subset sorted from them (not recorded which). The receptors were gathered from an adult woman who had mild COVID-19 (a few samples of this study predate the infection). Cell type and time point are not known. Each CDR3 is given with its conserved first and last residue. Fields, in order: J gene, V gene, CDR3 protein.

J: TRBJ1-1
V: TRBV5-1
CDR3: CASRWGQGGTEAFF

J: TRBJ1-2
V: TRBV19
CDR3: CASSIDRNYGYTF

J: TRBJ1-5
V: TRBV25-1
CDR3: CASSEGRNSNQPQHF

J: TRBJ2-5
V: TRBV7-9
CDR3: CASSLGSQETQYF

J: TRBJ2-1
V: TRBV7-2
CDR3: CASSFFLAGTDEQFF

J: TRBJ2-7
V: TRBV20-1
CDR3: CSANHRGEKPYEQYF

J: TRBJ1-6
V: TRBV12-3/TRBV12-4
CDR3: CASKSRTGGYNSPLHF

J: TRBJ2-1
V: TRBV10-2
CDR3: CASSRTSGSRNEQFF

J: TRBJ2-1
V: TRBV20-1
CDR3: CSASPRATYNEQFF

J: TRBJ1-6
V: TRBV29-1
CDR3: CSVKEDRDSPLHF

J: TRBJ2-7
V: TRBV7-8
CDR3: CASSLERTGGYEQYF

J: TRBJ2-4
V: TRBV14
CDR3: CASSQGSGQRYF

J: TRBJ1-2
V: TRBV4-2
CDR3: CASSQDGTGPYGYTF

J: TRBJ2-5
V: TRBV7-2
CDR3: CASRSRGHGSGRALETQYF

J: TRBJ2-3
V: TRBV5-1
CDR3: CASSLAGGGYTDTQYF

J: TRBJ2-7
V: TRBV7-8
CDR3: CASSSASPGLAVPGQYF

J: TRBJ2-5
V: TRBV30
CDR3: CAWGRGHQETQYF

J: TRBJ1-2
V: TRBV5-1
CDR3: CASSRPGRDGYTF

J: TRBJ2-3
V: TRBV4-2
CDR3: CASSQVSGHTDTQYF

J: TRBJ2-4
V: TRBV6-2/TRBV6-3
CDR3: CASILAQNQGAGAKNIQYF

J: TRBJ2-1
V: TRBV6-2/TRBV6-3
CDR3: CASWRPGLAGREQFF

J: TRBJ2-3
V: TRBV27
CDR3: CASSFGDGTDTQYF

J: TRBJ2-1
V: TRBV20-1
CDR3: CSATPDWASGLSYNEQFF

J: TRBJ2-3
V: TRBV4-3
CDR3: CASSQDAISTDTQYF

J: TRBJ2-3
V: TRBV3-1
CDR3: CASSPTRLAGYTDTQYF

J: TRBJ2-7
V: TRBV25-1
CDR3: CASSATPIDSVSSYEQYF

J: TRBJ2-5
V: TRBV20-1
CDR3: CSARGAIFHGETQYF

J: TRBJ2-3
V: TRBV5-6
CDR3: CASSSLFTDTQYF

J: TRBJ2-5
V: TRBV6-2/TRBV6-3
CDR3: CATRVAGDRETQYF

J: TRBJ2-7
V: TRBV24-1
CDR3: CAPSYEQYF

J: TRBJ2-1
V: TRBV6-2/TRBV6-3
CDR3: CASSKTSGTPYNEQFF